These 18 T cell receptor beta chains share one sample of origin, sequenced in a study of CD8 T cells in Susac syndrome. With random hexamers, 0.5 to 1 ug RNA was reverse transcribed. One entry per CDR3 protein, called by TCRdb with MiXCR from the immunoSEQ multiplex PCR reads. Among about 150,000 distinct CDR3 sequences listed, 85% to 95% were seen once. The sample was CD4+ T cells from PBMCs. Receptors were obtained from a human donor with Susac syndrome.

The V call is TRBV7-2, the J call TRBJ2-2; 7 bases are a match to TRBD1. Germline V gene data show CDR1 as SGHTA and CDR2 as FQGNSA. V was pared by 7 bases and J by 5 bases, with 10 bases of the junction left unmatched. CDR3 length: 15 residues. CDR3 nucleotide sequence: TGTGCCAGCACCCGAGACAGGGTACGGACCGGGGAGCTGTTTTTT. Its protein is CASTRDRVRTGELFF.

The chain carries TRBV7-2 and TRBJ2-3, with 7 positions matching TRBD2. V dropped 1 base and J dropped 2; count of bases not matched to a gene: 6. CDR1 is SGHTA and CDR2 is FQGNSA in the germline V gene. There are 16 residues in the CDR3. In DNA form, the CDR3 reads TGTGCCAGCAGCTTAGAATCAGCGGGGCACACAGATACGCAGTATTTT. This sequence encodes CASSLESAGHTDTQYF.

This clonotype came up once. This chain joins TRBV25-1 and TRBJ2-2, with TRBD1 matching over 8 bases. This CDR3 is built from 15 residues. Germline V gene lookup returns CDR1 MGHDK and CDR2 SYGVNS. Trimming cost V 6 bases and J 3 bases; bases outside gene matches: 6. The CDR3 here is CASSRTGTDTGELFF. For the CDR3, the DNA is TGTGCCAGCAGCCGGACAGGGACGGACACCGGGGAGCTGTTTTTT.

This clonotype was observed a single time. At one end the junction does not follow the germline gene, possibly because of a read error. The rearrangement uses TRBV7-9 and TRBJ1-1; 8 bases are a match to TRBD1. Germline assignment: CDR1 SEHNR and CDR2 FQNEAQ (reference sequence). The CDR3 length is 9 residues. The CDR3 loop is CASSPGTGF. The CDR3 nucleotides read TGTGCCAGCAGCCCAGGGACAGGCTTT.

The chain is built from TRBV12-3 or TRBV12-4 and TRBJ2-1; D remains unclear. Trimming cost V 3 bases and J 0 bases, with 9 bases left between them. The CDR3 runs 15 residues. This CDR3 reads CASSFQQSSYNEQFF. DNA of the CDR3: TGTGCCAGCAGTTTTCAACAGAGCTCCTACAATGAGCAGTTCTTC.

The J gene is TRBJ2-5, the V gene TRBV5-4; 7 nucleotides line up with TRBD2. CDR3 length: 16 residues. V lost 1 base and J lost 1; bases outside the gene matches: 7. Looked up from germline, CDR1 is SGHNT and CDR2 is YYREEE (reference sequence). CDR3: CASSLSAGGGQETQYF. The CDR3 region has the DNA TGTGCCAGCAGCTTGTCGGCGGGCGGGGGCCAAGAGACCCAGTACTTC.

This clonotype came up once. The rearrangement links TRBV3-1 to TRBJ2-5; 10 bases line up with TRBD2. V trimming: 1 base; J trimming: 3 bases; junction bases outside the gene matches: 2. Germline CDR1 and CDR2: LGHDT and YNNKEL (reference sequence). The CDR3 has 15 amino acids. CDR3 region: CASSQVAGGKETQYF. The CDR3 DNA follows: TGTGCCAGCAGCCAAGTAGCGGGGGGCAAAGAGACCCAGTACTTC.

V gene TRBV27 combines with J gene TRBJ2-7; D is unclear. Trimming cost V 6 bases and J 1 base, with 16 bases left between them. Germline loops: CDR1 MNHEY, CDR2 SMNVEV (reference sequence). The CDR3 contains 15 residues. The CDR3 DNA follows: TGTGCCAGCAGCCCAAGGCTGACCGAATCCTACGAGCAGTACTTC. This translates into CASSPRLTESYEQYF.

The rearrangement joins TRBV5-1 to TRBJ2-7; D is unclear. Trimming stripped 2 bases from V and 1 base from J, with 16 bases between. The CDR3 spans 16 residues. The germline V gene encodes CDR1 SGHRS and CDR2 YFSETQ. CDR3 DNA sequence: TGCGCCAGCAGCTTTATTATGACGGCCTCTTCCTACGAGCAGTACTTC. The encoded protein is CASSFIMTASSYEQYF.

This clonotype occurred a few times. The chain carries TRBV25-1 and TRBJ2-3; D is ambiguous. Germline V gene sequence: CDR1 MGHDK, CDR2 SYGVNS. Trimming cost V 3 bases and J 0 bases, with 1 base left between them. The CDR3 length is 12 residues. The CDR3 is CASSDSTDTQYF. The DNA for the CDR3 is TGTGCCAGCAGTGATAGCACAGATACGCAGTATTTT.

CDR3 nucleotides: TGTGCCAGCAGCCTAGAGAGGGGGACAACAGATACGCAGTATTTT. This translates into CASSLERGTTDTQYF. V is TRBV4-2 and J is TRBJ2-3; tentatively, D is TRBD1 (6 bases). The ends were cut back, 4 bases at V and 3 bases at J, with 14 bases in the middle. This CDR3 is built from 15 residues. The germline CDR1 and CDR2 sequences are LGHNA and YNFKEQ.

The gene calls are TRBV29-1 and TRBJ1-2, with D possibly TRBD1 on 6 matching bases. Germline CDR1 reads SQVTM; CDR2 reads ANQGSEA. The CDR3 runs to 13 residues. The ends were cut back, 7 bases at V and 0 bases at J, with 12 bases in the middle. This chain's CDR3 is CSGLQGTNYGYTF. The CDR3 DNA follows: TGCAGCGGCCTACAGGGTACTAACTATGGCTACACCTTC.

The V call is TRBV20-1, the J call TRBJ2-1; 8 positions agree with TRBD1. The CDR3 loop spans 17 amino acids. Germline lookup yields CDR1 DFQATT and CDR2 SNEGSKA (reference sequence). Germline trimming cut 2 bases from V and 0 bases from J; bases unmatched to any gene: 9. CDR3 bases: TGCAGTGCTAGACTACACCCTCAGGGGGCCTCCTACAATGAGCAGTTCTTC. Translating gives CSARLHPQGASYNEQFF.

This clonotype appeared a single time. The chain has TRBV29-1 and TRBJ2-1, with D perhaps assigned TRBD1 or TRBD2 (5 bases each). CDR3 length: 13 amino acids. Per the germline V gene, CDR1 is SQVTM and CDR2 is ANQGSEA. V was pared by 5 bases and J by 13 bases, with 21 bases between. The CDR3 loop is CSVPGAWELDQFF. CDR3 DNA sequence: TGCAGCGTTCCCGGGGCGTGGGAACTCGATCAGTTCTTC.

The chain joins TRBV29-1 to TRBJ1-2; 10 nucleotides match TRBD1. The CDR3 loop spans 15 amino acids. Germline V gives CDR1 SQVTM, CDR2 ANQGSEA. V was pared by 0 bases and J by 8 bases, with 9 bases of the junction left unmatched. The CDR3, as DNA: TGCAGCGTTGAAGATACAGGACAGGGGGGTCAGGGCTACACCTTC. Translating it yields CSVEDTGQGGQGYTF.

The chain couples TRBV20-1 to TRBJ2-3, with D uncertain. V was trimmed by 3 bases and J by 6 bases, leaving 13 bases between them. The CDR3 covers 13 residues. Germline CDR1 reads DFQATT; CDR2 reads SNEGSKA (reference sequence). Written as DNA, the CDR3 is TGCAGTGCTAGCCGGACCCTAATGGATACGCAGTATTTT. Encoded protein: CSASRTLMDTQYF.

The chain carries TRBV20-1 and TRBJ2-3, with a weak D call TRBD2 (6 bases). The V gene lost 6 bases and the J gene lost 5 bases, with 18 bases spanning the gap. Germline CDR1 and CDR2: DFQATT and SNEGSKA (reference sequence). This CDR3 spans 14 amino acids. CDR3 sequence (DNA): TGCAGTGCCCCCCTGGGGGGAAATAGAGATACGCAGTATTTT. This sequence encodes CSAPLGGNRDTQYF.

This clonotype has a handful of counts. The V call is TRBV7-2, the J call TRBJ2-3; 8 bases agree with TRBD2. V shed 7 bases and J 6 bases; nucleotides not matched to a gene: 9. The germline V gene has CDR1 SGHTA and CDR2 FQGNSA. This CDR3 region has 14 residues. CDR3 in DNA: TGTGCCAGCACCCGGGGGGGCTGGTTGGATACGCAGTATTTT. It specifies CASTRGGWLDTQYF.